This passage covers 28 T cell receptor beta chains from one sample sequenced in a study of OX40 agonist ivuxolimab in advanced cancers. TCRdb's table, derived via immunoSEQ multiplex PCR, lists solely in-frame clones and lacks some. The sample shows more than 85,000 clones, under 95% of them seen only once. The sequenced sample was CD4+ or CD8+ T cells sorted from blood, obtained in a trial of the OX40 agonist ivuxolimab. The receptors stem from an adult with an advanced solid tumor such as melanoma, head and neck, liver or kidney cancer.

CDR3 DNA sequence: TGTGCCAGCAGCTTAGGACAGGGAAGGAACATTCAGTACTTC. Its protein is CASSLGQGRNIQYF. The chain joins TRBV7-2 to TRBJ2-4; 7 bases map to TRBD1. The CDR3 totals 14 residues. The trim removed 1 base at V and 7 bases at J, leaving 4 bases unmatched. Germline values: CDR1 SGHTA, CDR2 FQGNSA.

CDR3 in amino acids: CASSPGGGAAVEQFF. The CDR3 nucleotides read TGTGCCAGCAGCCCCGGTGGGGGGGCAGCTGTTGAGCAGTTCTTC. J is TRBJ2-1 and V is TRBV7-2, with D maybe TRBD2 (7 bases). The CDR3 extends over 15 amino acids. Trimming pared 5 bases from V and 9 bases from J, leaving 20 bases between. Germline V gene data show CDR1 as SGHTA and CDR2 as FQGNSA.

The chain is built from TRBV19 and TRBJ2-7; D is perhaps TRBD2 (6 bases). Trimming removed 6 bases from V and 2 bases from J, with 20 bases in between. This CDR3 has 16 residues. From germline, CDR1 is LNHDA and CDR2 SQIVND (reference sequence). The DNA of the CDR3 is TGTGCCAGTAGAGCTAGCGAAATCATCCTCGCCTACGAGCAGTACTTC. Its protein product is CASRASEIILAYEQYF.

The chain recombines TRBV4-3 with TRBJ2-5, with TRBD1 as a possible D gene (6 bases). Germline V CDR1 and CDR2: LGHNA, YSLEER. The CDR3 is 14 residues long. Trimming stripped 0 bases from V and 7 bases from J, with 12 bases between. CDR3 amino acids: CASSQDRQVGTQYF. CDR3 DNA: TGCGCCAGCAGCCAAGATCGACAGGTCGGGACCCAGTACTTC.

The chain couples TRBV5-1 to TRBJ1-4, with D tentatively TRBD1 (5 bases). From germline, CDR1 is SGHRS and CDR2 YFSETQ. V lost 0 bases and J 5 bases, leaving 5 bases between the germline ends. This CDR3 comprises 13 residues. CDR3 sequence (DNA): TGCGCCAGCAGCTTGGGGGGGAATGAAAAACTGTTTTTT. Translated, it gives CASSLGGNEKLFF.

The V gene is TRBV2, the J gene TRBJ2-7; 10 positions match TRBD2. This CDR3 spans 13 amino acids. Germline lookup yields CDR1 SNHLY and CDR2 FYNNEI. Trimming at V came to 8 bases and at J to 6 bases, leaving 7 bases not matched to a gene. The CDR3 bases are TGTGCCAGCCAGGGGCTAGCGGGAGTCGAGCAGTACTTC. Its protein product is CASQGLAGVEQYF.

This clone has more than one count but fewer than ten. This rearrangement joins TRBV6-5 to TRBJ1-1; perhaps TRBD1 as D (5 bases). Germline-derived CDR1 and CDR2 are MNHEY and SVGAGI. Trimming left V 5 bases short and J 5 bases short, with 15 bases between. CDR3 size: 14 residues. The CDR3 DNA follows: TGTGCCAGCAGTGTTTCCGGGACGGGGACTGAAGCTTTCTTT. Translating gives CASSVSGTGTEAFF.

The chain joins TRBV5-1 to TRBJ1-5; 8 bases fit TRBD1. The CDR3 is made up of 15 amino acids. Germline assignment: CDR1 SGHRS and CDR2 YFSETQ. The ends lost 4 bases at V and 2 bases at J; junction bases unmatched: 5. The CDR3 sequence is CASSIGQGGNQPQHF. The CDR3 DNA is TGCGCCAGCAGCATAGGACAGGGAGGCAATCAGCCCCAGCATTTT.

The gene calls are TRBV27 and TRBJ2-7; 9 bases fit TRBD1. Unmatched junction bases numbered 6, after V lost 6 bases and J lost 6 bases. The germline gives CDR1 MNHEY, CDR2 SMNVEV (reference sequence). The CDR3 contains 13 residues. The chain's CDR3 is CASRRTGAGEQYF. The CDR3 region has the DNA TGTGCCAGCAGACGGACAGGGGCGGGCGAGCAGTACTTC.

The gene calls are TRBV4-3 and TRBJ2-2; D might be TRBD1 (6 bases). V lost 4 bases and J 4 bases, leaving 19 bases between the germline ends. Germline V CDR1 and CDR2: LGHNA, YSLEER. CDR3 length: 17 amino acids. The CDR3 sequence is CASSRQQGNLGTGELFF. CDR3 nucleotides: TGCGCCAGCAGCCGACAACAGGGAAATCTCGGCACCGGGGAGCTGTTTTTT.

This chain uses TRBV4-1 with TRBJ2-7, with TRBD1 as a possible D gene (6 bases). The germline V gene has CDR1 MGHRA and CDR2 YSYEKL. V lost 1 base and J 5 bases, leaving 21 bases between the germline ends. This CDR3 has 17 amino acids. In nucleotides, the CDR3 is TGCGCCAGCAGCCAAGCTCTTAGGGGGAGTCCGGGCAACGAGCAGTACTTC. As protein: CASSQALRGSPGNEQYF.

The gene calls are TRBV6-5 and TRBJ2-5, with a possible D match to TRBD1 (6 bases). Trimming took 2 bases from V and 5 from J, leaving 15 bases between them. CDR1 and CDR2 (germline): MNHEY, SVGAGI. The CDR3 length is 15 residues. CDR3 DNA: TGTGCCAGCAGTTACACCTCCGACAGGTTGGAGACCCAGTACTTC. This gives the protein CASSYTSDRLETQYF.

Here the CDR3 DNA reads TGCAGCGGCGCGGGACTTGGCACAGATACGCAGTATTTT. Its translation is CSGAGLGTDTQYF. The chain links TRBV29-1 to TRBJ2-3, with a tentative D call TRBD2 (6 bases). The CDR3 runs to 13 residues. V lost 7 bases, J lost 1 base, and 12 bases lay in between. Looked up from germline, CDR1 is SQVTM and CDR2 is ANQGSEA.

This rearrangement joins TRBV5-1 to TRBJ2-1; a weak D match, TRBD1 (6 bases). The CDR3 runs 13 residues. Trimming left V 4 bases short and J 8 bases short, with 13 bases between. Germline values: CDR1 SGHRS, CDR2 YFSETQ. CDR3 bases: TGCGCCAGCAGCCTGGGGACATTTGATGAGCAGTTCTTC. This encodes CASSLGTFDEQFF.

This chain uses TRBV5-1 with TRBJ2-2, with 12 bases fitting TRBD2. J gave up 6 bases and V 4 bases, and 7 bases lay outside the gene matches. The CDR3 loop spans 16 amino acids. The germline gives CDR1 SGHRS, CDR2 YFSETQ. This CDR3 reads CASSRTTSGRSGELFF. The CDR3, as DNA: TGCGCCAGCAGCCGGACGACTAGCGGGAGATCCGGGGAGCTGTTTTTT. The variable domain in full, with the rest retrieved from reference TRBV5-1 and TRBJ2-2, is KAGVTQTPRYLIKTRGQQVTLSCSPISGHRSVSWYQQTPGQGLQFLFEYFSETQRNKGNFPGRFSGRQFSNSRSEMNVSTLELGDSALYLCASSRTTSGRSGELFFGEGSRLTVL.

J is TRBJ2-7 and V is TRBV5-4; 8 bases map to TRBD1. The CDR3 sequence is 14 residues long. The V segment lost 4 bases and the J segment 4 bases; nucleotides outside the gene matches: 7. CDR1 is SGHNT and CDR2 is YYREEE in the germline V gene (reference sequence). Written as DNA, the CDR3 is TGTGCCAGCAGCCTGGACAGGGCTCGGTACGAGCAGTACTTC. This sequence encodes CASSLDRARYEQYF.

In its sample, this clone was seen once. This chain connects TRBV4-1 to TRBJ1-1; D gene unclear. Trimming stripped 8 bases from V and 3 bases from J, with 16 bases between. The CDR3 has 14 amino acids. The germline gives CDR1 MGHRA, CDR2 YSYEKL. The DNA for the CDR3 is TGCGCCAGCCGACCCCTCGGATGGGACACTGAAGCTTTCTTT. It encodes CASRPLGWDTEAFF.

The chain uses TRBV7-3 and TRBJ2-5; D unclear. The V gene's germline CDR1 is SGHTA and CDR2 FQGTGA. V lost 5 bases, J lost 3 bases, and 16 bases lay in between. This CDR3 is 15 amino acids long. CDR3 DNA: TGTGCCAGCAGCCCGACCCATTTCGGAAAAGAGACCCAGTACTTC. It encodes CASSPTHFGKETQYF.

The rearrangement uses TRBV6-5 and TRBJ2-7; D ambiguous. This CDR3 has 13 residues. Trimming removed 5 bases from V and 5 bases from J, with 13 bases in between. Germline assignment: CDR1 MNHEY and CDR2 SVGAGI. CDR3: CASSTRVKDEQYF. The CDR3 coding sequence is TGTGCCAGCAGTACCCGGGTCAAAGACGAGCAGTACTTC.

The chain employs TRBV6-5 and TRBJ2-7; D could derive from TRBD1 or TRBD2 (5 bases each). Trimming took 5 bases from V and 6 from J, leaving 20 bases between them. Germline V gives CDR1 MNHEY, CDR2 SVGAGI. The CDR3 covers 15 residues. CDR3 region: CASSRAGTQPFEQYF. CDR3 bases: TGTGCCAGCAGTAGGGCCGGGACCCAACCTTTCGAGCAGTACTTC.

The chain couples TRBV29-1 to TRBJ2-5; D could derive from TRBD1 or TRBD2 (5 bases each). The CDR3 sequence is 13 residues long. Germline V lookup: CDR1 SQVTM, CDR2 ANQGSEA. V was cut by 3 bases and J by 1 base, with 9 bases left in between. CDR3 DNA: TGCAGCGTTGACGAGGGGATCCAAGAGACCCAGTACTTC. Translated: CSVDEGIQETQYF. The full variable domain, completed using reference TRBV29-1 and TRBJ2-5, is SAVISQKPSRDICQRGTSLTIQCQVDSQVTMMFWYRQQPGQSLTLIATANQGSEATYESGFVIDKFPISRPNLTFSTLTVSNMSPEDSSIYLCSVDEGIQETQYFGPGTRLLVL.

This clone appeared a single time. In nucleotides, the CDR3 is TGTGCCAGCAGCTTAGGGGGGCTGAACACTGAAGCTTTCTTT. It encodes CASSLGGLNTEAFF. This chain connects TRBV7-9 to TRBJ1-1, with D perhaps TRBD1 (6 bases). The CDR3 sequence is 14 residues long. Germline assignment: CDR1 SEHNR and CDR2 FQNEAQ (reference sequence). V lost 1 base and J lost 0, with 6 bases in between. The whole variable domain, remainder taken from reference TRBV7-9 and TRBJ1-1, is DTGVSQNPRHKITKRGQNVTFRCDPISEHNRLYWYRQTLGQGPEFLTYFQNEAQLEKSRLLSDRFSAERPKGSFSTLEIQRTEQGDSAMYLCASSLGGLNTEAFFGQGTRLTVV.

J is TRBJ2-6 and V is TRBV28; D is undetermined. This CDR3 comprises 14 residues. V lost 3 bases, J lost 1 base, and 4 bases lay in between. The V gene's germline CDR1 is MDHEN and CDR2 SYDVKM. CDR3 amino acids: CASSLNSGANVLTF. CDR3 DNA: TGTGCCAGCAGTTTGAATTCTGGGGCCAACGTCCTGACTTTC.

The V gene is TRBV27, the J gene TRBJ2-5; the match to TRBD2 covers 13 bases. V trimming: 5 bases; J trimming: 7 bases; junction bases outside the gene matches: 10. The CDR3 sequence is 16 residues long. Germline V gene sequence: CDR1 MNHEY, CDR2 SMNVEV (reference sequence). The CDR3, as DNA: TGTGCCAGCAGTGTCGGACTAGCGGGAGAAGAGGGGACCCAGTACTTC. Translation: CASSVGLAGEEGTQYF.

The chain joins TRBV6-1 to TRBJ1-6; 9 bases are a match to TRBD1. V trimming: 10 bases; J trimming: 9 bases; junction bases outside the gene matches: 10. This CDR3 contains 14 residues. Germline-derived CDR1 and CDR2 are MNHNS and SASEGT. The CDR3 here is CAISRGQGSSPLHF. The CDR3 DNA reads TGTGCCATCAGCCGCGGACAGGGGAGTTCACCCCTCCACTTT.

In DNA form, the CDR3 reads TGTGCCAGCAGTTACACAGATACGCAGTATTTT. It yields the protein CASSYTDTQYF. The V call is TRBV2, the J call TRBJ2-3; D gene uncertain. Germline V gene lookup returns CDR1 SNHLY and CDR2 FYNNEI. V was clipped by 5 bases and J by 2 bases, with 2 bases between them. The CDR3 runs to 11 residues.

The chain employs TRBV6-6 and TRBJ1-1, with D uncertain. This CDR3 is built from 10 residues. Germline assignment: CDR1 MNHNY and CDR2 SVGAGI (reference sequence). Trimming took off 2 bases at V and 5 bases at J, with 0 bases between the two ends. CDR3 in amino acids: CASSYTEAFF. The CDR3 nucleotides read TGTGCCAGCAGTTACACTGAAGCTTTCTTT.

The chain carries TRBV4-1 and TRBJ2-2; 8 bases are a match to TRBD2. This CDR3 is built from 16 residues. Unmatched junction bases numbered 9, after V lost 2 bases and J lost 7 bases. The germline V gene encodes CDR1 MGHRA and CDR2 YSYEKL. CDR3 bases: TGCGCCAGCAGCCAAATCATACTAGCGGCGGGCGGGGAGCTGTTTTTT. This translates into CASSQIILAAGGELFF.